This T cell receptor (beta chain) is from a study of identical twins. Trimming took 1 base from V and 6 from J; bases not matched to a gene: 4. CDR1 is MGHRA and CDR2 is YSYEKL in the germline V gene. There are 14 residues in the CDR3. In its sample, this clonotype was seen many times. Its antigen is currently unknown. General study results and limits: Within twin pairs, the out-of-frame alpha sequences they shared showed excess low generation probability. The authors drew conclusions from cross-sectional statistical analysis rather than following the same donors.

cDNA molecules carried unique molecular identifiers, and template switching added a universal primer site. TCRdb used MiXCR to reprocess the 5' RACE reads, holding one entry per CDR3 protein. The sample includes about 530,000 distinct CDR3 sequences, under 25% seen only once; the top ten take roughly 0.5%. These data were likewise used in another study, on yellow fever vaccine responses in identical twins. That paper adds: Twins' vaccine T cell response reportedly seemed partly convergent, partly personalized.

This TCR came from a woman aged 18 to 35 in good health. Sample: CD4+ T cells sorted from blood. The J gene is TRBJ1-2, the V gene TRBV4-1; 8 nucleotides line up with TRBD1. This CDR3 is CASSQVATGDGYTF. DNA of the CDR3: TGCGCCAGCAGCCAAGTGGCGACAGGGGATGGCTACACCTTC.